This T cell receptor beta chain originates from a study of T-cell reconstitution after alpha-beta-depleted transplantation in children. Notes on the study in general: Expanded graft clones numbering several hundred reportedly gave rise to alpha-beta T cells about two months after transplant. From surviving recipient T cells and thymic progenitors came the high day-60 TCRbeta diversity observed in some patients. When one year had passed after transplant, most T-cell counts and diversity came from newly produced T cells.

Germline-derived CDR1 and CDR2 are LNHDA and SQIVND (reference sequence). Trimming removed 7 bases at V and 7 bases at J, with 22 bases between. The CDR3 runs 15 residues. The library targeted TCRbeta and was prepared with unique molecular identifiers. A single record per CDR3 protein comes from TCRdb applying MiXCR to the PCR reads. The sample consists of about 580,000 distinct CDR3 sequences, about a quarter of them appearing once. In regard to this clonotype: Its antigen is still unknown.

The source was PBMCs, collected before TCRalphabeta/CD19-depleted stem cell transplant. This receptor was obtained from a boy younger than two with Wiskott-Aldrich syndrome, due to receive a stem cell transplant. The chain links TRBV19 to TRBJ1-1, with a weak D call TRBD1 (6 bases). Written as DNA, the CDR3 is TGTGCCAGTATTTCGCCCCAGGGGAAATTTGGTGAAGCTTTCTTT. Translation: CASISPQGKFGEAFF.